Listed here is a single T cell receptor beta chain. The data originate from a study of CD8 T cells in Susac syndrome. The V gene lost 6 bases and the J gene lost 6 bases, with 12 bases spanning the gap. The CDR3 is made up of 13 amino acids. CDR1 is LNHDA, CDR2 SQIVND, per germline (reference sequence). From blood CD8+ and CD4+ T cells, the TCR beta chain was sequenced. Through negative isolation, CD4+ and CD8+ T cells were obtained, while TEMRA cells were enriched using FACS. The RNA input was 0.5 to 1 ug, and it was reverse transcribed with random hexamers. TCRdb reanalysed the immunoSEQ multiplex PCR reads using MiXCR and keeps one entry per CDR3 protein. The sample lists 100,000 to 150,000 distinct CDR3 sequences, roughly 76% occurring once.

The source material was CD8+ T cells from PBMCs. The TCR sequence derives from a human donor with multiple sclerosis. The genes are TRBV19 and TRBJ2-1, with TRBD2 as a possible D gene (6 bases). The CDR3 loop is CASSPAGSNEQFF. The CDR3 coding sequence is TGTGCCAGTAGCCCTGCGGGATCCAATGAGCAGTTCTTC.